The 22 T cell receptor beta chains in this list originate from one sample, sequenced in a study of neurological immune-mediated disorders. TCRdb recomputed calls from the 5' RACE reads with MiXCR, one row per CDR3 protein. Of tens of thousands of distinct CDR3 sequences in the sample, approximately 3.8% were seen once. The specimen was PBMCs. Receptor source: a man aged 30 to 45 with multiple sclerosis.

This clonotype was seen many times. J is TRBJ1-6 and V is TRBV7-8, with D hard to call. Looked up from germline, CDR1 is SGHVS and CDR2 is FQNEAQ. With 6 bases removed from V and 7 bases from J, the gap between germline ends came to 19 bases. The CDR3 is 16 residues long. CDR3 amino acids: CASRSSRFRTNSPLHF. The CDR3 DNA follows: TGTGCCAGCAGATCTAGCAGGTTCAGGACCAATTCACCCCTCCACTTT. The complete variable domain, with remaining parts taken from reference TRBV7-8 and TRBJ1-6, reads GAGVSQSPRYKVAKRGQDVALRCDPISGHVSLFWYQQALGQGPEFLTYFQNEAQLDKSGLPSDRFFAERPEGSVSTLKIQRTQQEDSAVYLCASRSSRFRTNSPLHFGNGTRLTVT.

This clonotype was observed many times. V and J are TRBV11-2 and TRBJ2-5; D call uncertain. The CDR3 loop spans 15 amino acids. Germline assignment: CDR1 SGHAT and CDR2 FQNNGV. The ends were cut back, 6 bases at V and 0 bases at J, with 14 bases in the middle. This chain's CDR3 is CASRVDPVYQETQYF. For the CDR3, the DNA is TGTGCCAGCAGAGTCGACCCGGTGTACCAAGAGACCCAGTACTTC.

This clonotype has at least ten counts. The V call is TRBV6-6, the J call TRBJ2-7; maybe TRBD2 (5 bases). Deletions cut 1 base from V and 4 bases from J, with 17 bases between. This CDR3 comprises 16 residues. Germline CDR1 and CDR2: MNHNY and SVGAGI (reference sequence). CDR3 bases: TGTGCCAGCAGTTACTTAGCCCCGGCGAGGGCGTACGAGCAGTACTTC. Its translation is CASSYLAPARAYEQYF.

This clonotype came up many times. The V and J genes are TRBV28 and TRBJ1-2; 11 bases fit TRBD1. Germline lookup yields CDR1 MDHEN and CDR2 SYDVKM. V lost 5 bases to trimming and J lost 8 bases; unmatched junction nucleotides: 10. This CDR3 has 15 amino acids. The DNA of the CDR3 is TGTGCCAGCAGTACCGCCGGGACAGGGGGATTGGGCTACACCTTC. Its translation: CASSTAGTGGLGYTF.

This clonotype was seen many times. The chain is built from TRBV6-1 and TRBJ1-1, with 8 bases that match TRBD1. CDR3 length: 13 amino acids. CDR1 and CDR2 (germline): MNHNS, SASEGT. With 7 bases clipped from V and 10 bases from J, the junction kept 11 bases outside the gene matches. The CDR3 region is CASTTAIDRGAFF. The CDR3 DNA sequence: TGTGCCAGCACCACCGCTATTGACAGGGGAGCTTTCTTT.

This clonotype was observed many times. The chain has TRBV15 and TRBJ1-1; 7 bases fit TRBD1. The CDR3 runs to 16 residues. The trim removed 8 bases at V and 3 bases at J, leaving 15 bases unmatched. Germline V gives CDR1 LNHNV, CDR2 YYDKDF (reference sequence). The CDR3 sequence: CATLPRDSGEYTEAFF. For the CDR3, the DNA is TGTGCCACCCTACCCCGGGACAGTGGCGAATACACTGAAGCTTTCTTT.

This clonotype was detected a few times. A much larger clone sits a single nucleotide away, making a read error possible. CDR3 in DNA: TGCGCCAGCAGACTAATTAATGAGCAGTTCTTC. Translation: CASRLINEQFF. The chain recombines TRBV5-1 with TRBJ2-1; D is ambiguous. The CDR3 runs 11 residues. CDR1 and CDR2 from the germline V gene are SGHRS and YFSETQ. V gave up 5 bases and J gave up 7 bases, with 7 bases separating them.

This clonotype was counted at least ten times. The chain employs TRBV7-8 and TRBJ1-1; a possible D gene is TRBD1 (5 bases). Trimming stripped 3 bases from V and 1 base from J, with 9 bases between. The CDR3 is made up of 14 amino acids. Germline CDR1 and CDR2: SGHVS and FQNEAQ. CDR3 sequence: CASSFGTWNTEAFF. The CDR3 nucleotides are TGTGCCAGCAGCTTTGGGACCTGGAACACTGAAGCTTTCTTT.

This clonotype was counted many times. This chain uses TRBV7-2 with TRBJ2-1, with 7 bases lining up with TRBD2. The trim removed 4 bases at V and 3 bases at J, leaving 6 bases unmatched. This CDR3 is 15 amino acids long. Germline V gene data show CDR1 as SGHTA and CDR2 as FQGNSA. The CDR3 loop is CASSSSSGYYNEQFF. DNA of the CDR3: TGTGCCAGCAGCTCATCTAGCGGATACTACAATGAGCAGTTCTTC. Full variable domain (missing parts from reference TRBV7-2 and TRBJ2-1): GAGVSQSPSNKVTEKGKDVELRCDPISGHTALYWYRQSLGQGLEFLIYFQGNSAPDKSGLPSDRFSAERTGGSVSTLTIQRTQQEDSAVYLCASSSSSGYYNEQFFGPGTRLTVL.

The table lists this clonotype with many counts. The CDR3 region has the DNA TGCGCCAGCAGCCAAATCCCAGGGAACCACGAGCAGTACTTC. Translated: CASSQIPGNHEQYF. The chain links TRBV4-1 to TRBJ2-7, with a tentative D call TRBD1 (5 bases). Germline V gene data show CDR1 as MGHRA and CDR2 as YSYEKL. The CDR3 has 14 residues. V lost 2 bases to trimming and J lost 5 bases, with 13 bases between them.

There are many counts of this clonotype. The chain is built from TRBV7-2 and TRBJ1-1, with D unclear. The CDR3 is made up of 13 amino acids. In germline, CDR1 is SGHTA, CDR2 FQGNSA. The germline V and J ends were trimmed by 5 bases and 4 bases, with 11 bases remaining between them. In DNA, the CDR3 is TGTGCCAGCAGCCAGCTAGGGCCCACTGAAGCTTTCTTT. Its protein product is CASSQLGPTEAFF.

This clonotype was seen at least ten times. The rearrangement uses TRBV14 and TRBJ2-3; a possible D gene is TRBD1 (5 bases). CDR1 and CDR2 from the germline V gene are SGHDN and FVKESK. The CDR3 length is 12 residues. V was shortened by 1 base and J by 8 bases, with 7 bases between the two germline ends. CDR3 amino acids: CASSQGGVTQYF. The CDR3 nucleotides read TGTGCCAGCAGCCAAGGGGGCGTTACGCAGTATTTT.

Ten or more counts support this clonotype. This chain joins TRBV20-1 and TRBJ1-5; D uncertain. CDR1 and CDR2 (germline): DFQATT, SNEGSKA (reference sequence). With 3 bases removed from V and 7 bases from J, the gap between germline ends came to 13 bases. The CDR3 length is 13 residues. The CDR3 coding sequence is TGCAGTGCTAGCGGCAAGTCGGGCCAGCCCCAGCATTTT. Its translation is CSASGKSGQPQHF.

This clonotype was recorded many times. The chain couples TRBV7-8 to TRBJ2-1, with 11 bases fitting TRBD2. This CDR3 comprises 15 residues. The V gene end was trimmed by 4 bases and the J gene end by 8 bases; junction bases not matched to a gene: 7. Looked up from germline, CDR1 is SGHVS and CDR2 is FQNEAQ. The CDR3 region is CASSSLAGGSHEQFF. The CDR3 nucleotides read TGTGCCAGCAGCTCCCTAGCGGGGGGTTCTCATGAGCAGTTCTTC.

As for this clonotype: A read error may be the cause here, since a much bigger clone is one base away. This chain connects TRBV20-1 to TRBJ2-3; D uncertain. The CDR3 is 15 residues long. Germline CDR1 is DFQATT and CDR2 is SNEGSKA (reference sequence). The CDR3, as DNA: TGCAGTGCTAGAGATCAAAGCAAAAGCACAGATACGCAGAATTTT. Translating gives CSARDQSKSTDTQNF.

Ten or more counts support this clonotype. The chain employs TRBV5-4 and TRBJ2-5; unclear D gene. Trimming shortened V by 0 bases and J by 4 bases, and 7 bases separated the two germline ends. The CDR3 loop spans 13 amino acids. Germline values: CDR1 SGHNT, CDR2 YYREEE (reference sequence). In nucleotides, the CDR3 is TGTGCCAGCAGCTTGGCGACAAGAGAGACCCAGTACTTC. It codes for CASSLATRETQYF.

This clonotype was picked up many times. The chain carries TRBV27 and TRBJ2-3; 7 bases line up with TRBD2. Trimming at V came to 6 bases and at J to 6 bases, leaving 12 bases not matched to a gene. This CDR3 spans 15 amino acids. CDR1 and CDR2 from the germline V gene are MNHEY and SMNVEV (reference sequence). The CDR3 loop reads CASRGPGGARDTQYF. The DNA for the CDR3 is TGTGCCAGCAGGGGACCGGGGGGAGCAAGGGATACGCAGTATTTT.

This clonotype came up many times. The rearrangement uses TRBV7-9 and TRBJ2-5; D perhaps matches TRBD2 (6 bases). CDR3 length: 15 residues. V lost 4 bases to trimming and J lost 6 bases, with 18 bases between them. CDR1 and CDR2 (germline): SEHNR, FQNEAQ (reference sequence). The CDR3 DNA sequence: TGTGCCAGCAGCTACAAGGACGGGAGAATGCAGACCCAGTACTTC. Translation gives CASSYKDGRMQTQYF.

There are many counts of this clonotype. V usage is TRBV9 and J usage is TRBJ1-1; no definite D call. This CDR3 contains 13 residues. The germline V gene encodes CDR1 SGDLS and CDR2 YYNGEE. Trimming left V 4 bases short and J 0 bases short, with 7 bases between. CDR3 sequence (DNA): TGTGCCAGCAGCAAACTAGTGAACACTGAAGCTTTCTTT. This codes for CASSKLVNTEAFF.

Ten or more counts support this clonotype. The chain combines TRBV20-1 with TRBJ1-3; D may be TRBD1 (6 bases). CDR1 DFQATT and CDR2 SNEGSKA come from the germline V gene (reference sequence). CDR3 length: 18 amino acids. The germline V and J ends were trimmed by 3 bases and 2 bases, with 23 bases remaining between them. CDR3 amino acids: CSAREDGGESHPGNTIYF. CDR3 bases: TGCAGTGCTAGGGAGGATGGGGGCGAATCCCATCCTGGAAACACCATATATTTT.

This clonotype was detected ten times or more. The V call is TRBV4-2, the J call TRBJ2-5; possibly TRBD2 for D (6 bases). The V end lost 1 base, the J end lost 5 bases, and 17 bases lay between the germline ends. CDR1 and CDR2 from the germline V gene are LGHNA and YNFKEQ. This CDR3 is 16 amino acids long. The CDR3 DNA reads as TGTGCCAGCAGCCAAGTCGCTGGAGGGCCAACGGAGACCCAGTACTTC. Residues: CASSQVAGGPTETQYF.

This clonotype came up many times. CDR3 residues: CSVGKYNEQFF. Written as DNA, the CDR3 is TGCAGCGTTGGGAAATACAATGAGCAGTTCTTC. This chain connects TRBV29-1 to TRBJ2-1; no reliable D call. The CDR3 contains 11 residues. Germline CDR1 SQVTM, CDR2 ANQGSEA. Trimming took off 4 bases at V and 4 bases at J, with 5 bases between the two ends.